Listed here are 27 T cell receptor beta chains from one sample, sequenced in a study of T cell repertoires in cytomegalovirus infection. TCRdb recomputed calls from the reads with MiXCR, one row per CDR3 protein. Of fewer than 550,000 distinct CDR3 sequences listed, 15% to 20% are singletons. The sequenced sample was CD8+ T cells from PBMCs. These receptors were taken from a human donor in good health (CMV status not recorded). Some clones in this sample may be carry-over from other donors' samples.

This clonotype was seen repeatedly, ten times or more. The V gene is TRBV2, the J gene TRBJ1-1, with D perhaps TRBD1 (5 bases). V lost 4 bases and J lost 5, with 11 bases in between. This CDR3 comprises 13 residues. Germline V lookup: CDR1 SNHLY, CDR2 FYNNEI. CDR3: CASSGQGYTEAFF. CDR3 coding DNA: TGTGCCAGCAGTGGCCAGGGCTATACTGAAGCTTTCTTT.

Only a few counts were recorded for this clonotype. The genes are TRBV3-1 and TRBJ2-6; TRBD1 matches at 11 bases. CDR1 LGHDT and CDR2 YNNKEL come from the germline V gene (reference sequence). This CDR3 is built from 19 residues. V shed 4 bases and J 2 bases; nucleotides not matched to a gene: 10. CDR3 nucleotides: TGTGCCAGCAGCCGCTGGGACAGGGGGTTAGGTGCTGGGGCCAACGTCCTGACTTTC. Amino acids: CASSRWDRGLGAGANVLTF.

This clonotype was counted once. The junction departs from the called germline gene at one end, perhaps through a read error. The chain is built from TRBV12-3 or TRBV12-4 and TRBJ1-1, with a tentative D call TRBD1 (5 bases). The CDR3 totals 13 residues. The CDR3 spells CARSLAGPTEAFF. CDR3 DNA sequence: TGTGCCAGAAGTTTAGCGGGGCCGACTGAAGCTTTCTTT.

The sample holds a few counts of this clonotype. This CDR3 reads CASSESATYMNTEAFF. CDR3 DNA: TGTGCCAGCAGTGAATCTGCGACTTATATGAACACTGAAGCTTTCTTT. The gene calls are TRBV6-1 and TRBJ1-1, with D uncertain. CDR1 is MNHNS and CDR2 is SASEGT in the germline V gene. V lost 2 bases to trimming and J lost 0 bases, with 13 bases between them. CDR3 length: 16 amino acids.

The chain joins TRBV7-6 to TRBJ1-1, with D perhaps matching TRBD1 (5 bases). In germline, CDR1 is SGHVS, CDR2 FNYEAQ. Trimming cost V 3 bases and J 2 bases, with 10 bases left between them. CDR3 length: 14 residues. CDR3 in DNA: TGTGCCAGCAGCTTTCAGGGCTCCAACACTGAAGCTTTCTTT. Translating it yields CASSFQGSNTEAFF.

This chain connects TRBV9 to TRBJ2-6; maybe TRBD1 (7 bases). Germline V gene sequence: CDR1 SGDLS, CDR2 YYNGEE. This CDR3 is built from 17 residues. V lost 4 bases to trimming and J lost 1 base, with 15 bases between them. CDR3 sequence: CASSSRDRSSGANVLTF. DNA for the CDR3: TGTGCCAGCAGCTCGCGGGACAGATCGTCTGGGGCCAACGTCCTGACTTTC.

This clonotype was observed many times. The V gene is TRBV7-9, the J gene TRBJ1-1; D is undetermined. Germline CDR1 and CDR2: SEHNR and FQNEAQ (reference sequence). The CDR3 has 15 residues. V was shortened by 1 base and J by 0 bases, with 9 bases between the two germline ends. CDR3 residues: CASSLEGRMNTEAFF. CDR3 nucleotides: TGTGCCAGCAGCTTAGAAGGCAGAATGAACACTGAAGCTTTCTTT.

The chain employs TRBV4-1 and TRBJ2-7, with D unresolved. The CDR3 length is 13 residues. Trimming left V 0 bases short and J 3 bases short, with 6 bases between. Germline assignment: CDR1 MGHRA and CDR2 YSYEKL. Here the CDR3 DNA reads TGCGCCAGCAGCCAAGACACCTACTACGAGCAGTACTTC. Translated, it gives CASSQDTYYEQYF.

This clonotype was seen repeatedly, ten times or more. The chain links TRBV9 to TRBJ1-1; a possible D gene is TRBD1 (6 bases). Germline CDR1 is SGDLS and CDR2 is YYNGEE. Trimming left V 4 bases short and J 10 bases short, with 23 bases between. The CDR3 covers 15 residues. In nucleotides, the CDR3 is TGTGCCAGCAGCCCCCGGGAGGGGGGGTTTAAGAGAGCTTTCTTT. Protein sequence: CASSPREGGFKRAFF.

Many counts were recorded for this clonotype. The chain combines TRBV12-3 or TRBV12-4 with TRBJ2-3; maybe TRBD1 (6 bases). The CDR3 is 16 amino acids. Between the trimmed V and J ends, which lost 6 bases and 3 bases, there was a span of 19 bases. The CDR3 coding sequence is TGTGCCAGCAGGCCAAGCACGGACAGAAAGACAGATACGCAGTATTTT. Protein: CASRPSTDRKTDTQYF.

The rearrangement uses TRBV6-5 and TRBJ1-2; the D gene is possibly TRBD1 (5 bases). Per germline, CDR1 MNHEY and CDR2 SVGAGI. The CDR3 covers 14 residues. The V end was cut by 7 bases, the J end by 2 bases, with 14 bases between. The CDR3 protein is CASTRGQGNYGYTF. The CDR3 coding sequence is TGTGCCAGCACCCGCGGTCAGGGAAACTATGGCTACACCTTC.

The sample holds many counts of this clonotype. In DNA form, the CDR3 reads TGTGCCAGCAGCTTAGTCCTAGCGGGAGGTATAGACTACGAGCAGTACTTC. Translating gives CASSLVLAGGIDYEQYF. The chain couples TRBV7-9 to TRBJ2-7; 11 positions match TRBD2. Germline V gene sequence: CDR1 SEHNR, CDR2 FQNEAQ (reference sequence). The CDR3 has 17 residues. V was pared by 1 base and J by 3 bases, with 8 bases of the junction left unmatched.

This clonotype came up a few times. V and J are TRBV6-2 or TRBV6-3 and TRBJ1-2, with D unresolved. CDR3 size: 15 residues. Germline CDR1 MNHEY, CDR2 SVGEGT. Trimming removed 6 bases from V and 0 bases from J, with 14 bases in between. The CDR3 region has the DNA TGTGCCAGCAGCTACGGAGATGATACTAACTATGGCTACACCTTC. Its protein is CASSYGDDTNYGYTF.

This clonotype was seen a few times. The rearrangement joins TRBV6-6 to TRBJ1-1; possible D gene TRBD1, 6 bases. In germline, CDR1 is MNHNY, CDR2 SVGAGI (reference sequence). This CDR3 spans 13 amino acids. V was clipped by 7 bases and J by 4 bases, with 13 bases between them. The CDR3 sequence is CASTQGGGTEAFF. The CDR3 nucleotides are TGTGCCAGCACCCAGGGAGGGGGCACTGAAGCTTTCTTT.

Ten or more counts support this clonotype. The chain joins TRBV7-9 to TRBJ2-1; D gene unclear. Germline lookup yields CDR1 SEHNR and CDR2 FQNEAQ (reference sequence). This CDR3 is built from 13 residues. The V and J ends lost 5 bases and 8 bases respectively, with 13 bases between them. CDR3 amino acids: CASSPPSGDEQFF. The CDR3 DNA follows: TGTGCCAGCAGCCCTCCCAGTGGGGATGAGCAGTTCTTC.

This clonotype was seen many times. J is TRBJ2-1 and V is TRBV10-3; 8 bases are shared with TRBD1. The ends lost 2 bases at V and 3 bases at J; junction bases unmatched: 6. This CDR3 spans 16 amino acids. The germline CDR1 and CDR2 sequences are ENHRY and SYGVKD. The CDR3 region has the DNA TGTGCCATCAGTGAGGGTGGACAGGGATACTACAATGAGCAGTTCTTC. Protein sequence: CAISEGGQGYYNEQFF.

This clonotype was detected a few times. This chain joins TRBV24-1 and TRBJ2-5, with 8 positions matching TRBD2. J was trimmed by 5 bases and V by 3 bases; bases with no gene match: 13. CDR3 length equals 17 residues. CDR1 and CDR2 (germline): KGHDR, SFDVKD. The CDR3 reads CATSDPGLAVEGETQYF. The CDR3 DNA reads as TGTGCCACCAGTGATCCCGGACTAGCAGTAGAGGGGGAGACCCAGTACTTC.

This clonotype was seen only once. The chain links TRBV25-1 to TRBJ1-1; D remains ambiguous. V was pared by 4 bases and J by 0 bases, with 15 bases between. The CDR3 has 16 amino acids. CDR1 and CDR2 from the germline V gene are MGHDK and SYGVNS. The CDR3 nucleotides read TGTGCCAGCAGTGGGCCGGCTTTGGGAATGAACACTGAAGCTTTCTTT. The encoded protein is CASSGPALGMNTEAFF.

The rearrangement links TRBV29-1 to TRBJ1-2, with D maybe TRBD1 (6 bases). V was shortened by 4 bases and J by 8 bases, with 23 bases between the two germline ends. Looked up from germline, CDR1 is SQVTM and CDR2 is ANQGSEA. The CDR3 has 15 residues. The CDR3 is CSVAGVEGPSGGYTF. In DNA, the CDR3 is TGCAGCGTTGCAGGGGTAGAGGGACCGTCGGGGGGCTACACCTTC.

This clonotype was recorded many times. The rearrangement uses TRBV6-5 and TRBJ2-4; 8 nucleotides agree with TRBD2. In germline, CDR1 is MNHEY, CDR2 SVGAGI. With V trimmed by 0 bases and J by 6 bases, 7 bases remained unmatched. CDR3 length equals 16 residues. CDR3 in amino acids: CASSYSSSGVINIQYF. Written as DNA, the CDR3 is TGTGCCAGCAGTTACTCGAGTAGCGGGGTGATAAACATTCAGTACTTC.

The rearrangement uses TRBV5-6 and TRBJ1-5; possible D gene TRBD1, 5 bases. With 3 bases removed from V and 7 bases from J, the gap between germline ends came to 11 bases. Germline-derived CDR1 and CDR2 are SGHDT and YYEEEE. The CDR3 is made up of 13 amino acids. For the CDR3, the DNA is TGTGCCAGCAGCTGGGGGGAAAAGCAGCCCCAGCATTTT. Protein: CASSWGEKQPQHF.

This clonotype was found many times. The V and J genes are TRBV11-2 and TRBJ2-5; D unclear. The germline CDR1 and CDR2 sequences are SGHAT and FQNNGV. V lost 8 bases to trimming and J lost 5 bases, with 12 bases between them. This CDR3 region has 12 residues. This chain's CDR3 is CASEKTAETQYF. The CDR3, as DNA: TGTGCCAGCGAAAAGACCGCCGAGACCCAGTACTTC.

This clonotype has ten or more counts. This rearrangement joins TRBV19 to TRBJ2-1, with 7 bases lining up with TRBD1. The CDR3 sequence is 13 residues long. Germline assignment: CDR1 LNHDA and CDR2 SQIVND (reference sequence). Trimming removed 6 bases from V and 5 bases from J; junction bases left unmatched: 4. Written as DNA, the CDR3 is TGTGCCAGTAGGTCCGGACAGGACAATGAGCAGTTCTTC. Its translation: CASRSGQDNEQFF.

This clonotype was detected a few times. V and J are TRBV6-5 and TRBJ2-5, with 8 bases identical to TRBD1. This CDR3 region has 17 residues. Germline trimming cut 0 bases from V and 4 bases from J; bases unmatched to any gene: 10. Germline assignment: CDR1 MNHEY and CDR2 SVGAGI. The CDR3 sequence: CASSYSSGTGLGETQYF. The CDR3, as DNA: TGTGCCAGCAGTTACTCCTCCGGGACAGGTTTGGGAGAGACCCAGTACTTC.

This clonotype was seen ten or more times. This chain joins TRBV19 and TRBJ2-5, with D uncertain. V lost 3 bases and J 4 bases, leaving 9 bases between the germline ends. Looked up from germline, CDR1 is LNHDA and CDR2 is SQIVND (reference sequence). The CDR3 extends over 13 amino acids. The CDR3 region has the DNA TGTGCCAGTAGTATTAGCCTGCGAGAGACCCAGTACTTC. Its translation is CASSISLRETQYF. Looking up the rest from reference TRBV19 and TRBJ2-5 gives the full variable domain: DGGITQSPKYLFRKEGQNVTLSCEQNLNHDAMYWYRQDPGQGLRLIYYSQIVNDFQKGDIAEGYSVSREKKESFPLTVTSAQKNPTAFYLCASSISLRETQYFGPGTRLLVL.

The CDR3 loop reads CASSQFSSGASYEQYF. In DNA form, the CDR3 reads TGTGCCAGCAGCCAATTTTCTAGCGGGGCCTCCTACGAGCAGTACTTC. The chain uses TRBV16 and TRBJ2-7; 9 bases match TRBD2. Germline-derived CDR1 and CDR2 are KGHSY and FQNENV. The CDR3 length is 16 residues. Unmatched junction bases numbered 4, after V lost 1 base and J lost 0 bases.

The sample holds a few counts of this clonotype. The chain combines TRBV11-2 with TRBJ1-4; TRBD1 matches 9 bases. This CDR3 comprises 15 residues. The J segment lost 4 bases and the V segment lost 4 bases, leaving 4 bases of the junction unmatched. Per the germline V gene, CDR1 is SGHAT and CDR2 is FQNNGV. The CDR3 region is CASSSRDRVNEKLFF. For the CDR3, the DNA is TGTGCCAGCAGCTCCCGGGACAGGGTTAATGAAAAACTGTTTTTT.